The TCR beta chain described here comes from a study of T-cell reconstitution after alpha-beta-depleted transplantation in children. Study results and caveats: Newly produced T cells mostly provided counts and TCRbeta diversity after one year, as hyperexpanded clones declined. Reportedly, alpha-beta T cells present about two months post-transplant originated from several hundred expanded clones of graft origin. Surviving recipient T cells and thymic progenitors accounted for the high day-60 TCRbeta diversity observed in some patients.

Researchers prepared the TCRbeta library using unique molecular identifiers, the study reports. TCRdb reanalysed the PCR reads using MiXCR and keeps one entry per CDR3 protein. The table lists roughly 340,000 distinct CDR3 sequences, around 15% of them singletons. This clonotype was observed a few times. The antigen remains unidentified. CDR1 is MNHEY, CDR2 SVGEGT, per germline. The length of the CDR3 is 16 residues. Trimming cost V 4 bases and J 2 bases, with 15 bases left between them. The receptor was isolated from a male patient between 2 and 15 years old who had a stem cell transplant for acute lymphoblastic leukemia, so the T cells may come from the graft donor. The chain recombines TRBV6-2 or TRBV6-3 with TRBJ2-4; possibly TRBD2 for D (5 bases). The specimen comprised PBMCs, mostly from graft donor cells, sampled 360 days after TCRalphabeta/CD19-depleted stem cell transplant. CDR3 nucleotides: TGTGCCAGCAGTTTGTCCTTTAGCGTGCCCAAAAACATTCAGTACTTC. Translation gives CASSLSFSVPKNIQYF.